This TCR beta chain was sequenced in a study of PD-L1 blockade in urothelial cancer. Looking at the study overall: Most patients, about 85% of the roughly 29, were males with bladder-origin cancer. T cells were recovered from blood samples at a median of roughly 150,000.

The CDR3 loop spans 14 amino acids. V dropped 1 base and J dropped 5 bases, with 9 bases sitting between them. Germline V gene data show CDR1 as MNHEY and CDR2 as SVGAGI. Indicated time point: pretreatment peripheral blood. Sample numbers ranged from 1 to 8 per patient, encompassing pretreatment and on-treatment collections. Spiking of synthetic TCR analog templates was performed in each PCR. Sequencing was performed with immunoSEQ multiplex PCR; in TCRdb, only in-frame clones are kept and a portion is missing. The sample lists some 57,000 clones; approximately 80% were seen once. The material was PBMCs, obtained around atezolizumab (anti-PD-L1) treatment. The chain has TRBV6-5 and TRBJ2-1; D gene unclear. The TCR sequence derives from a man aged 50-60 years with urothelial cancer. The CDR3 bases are TGTGCCAGCAGTTACTGGCAGGCTCACAATGAGCAGTTCTTC. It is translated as CASSYWQAHNEQFF.